The source of this T cell receptor (beta chain) is a study of blood T cell repertoires in COVID-19. On the study more broadly: Samples representing acute and convalescent COVID-19 were sourced from the United States, Italy and Spain. Sources were T cells, B-cell-depleted T cells, or PBMCs; the material itself was cDNA or gDNA.

In the authors' workflow: Reference gene primer amplification gave nucleated cell count estimates. Only in-frame clones appear in the TCRdb table, and some are missing; sequencing was by immunoSEQ multiplex PCR. V, J and clone size are taken as reported in that table, and D and trimming were inferred from the DNA itself. The sample includes some 87,000 clones, around four fifths of them seen just once. Germline assignment: CDR1 SEHNR and CDR2 FQNEAQ (reference sequence). Between the trimmed V and J ends, which lost 1 base and 4 bases, there was a span of 17 bases. The CDR3 length is 17 residues. The TCR sequence derives from a woman aged 70-85 years with active or convalescent COVID-19. Sequenced: peripheral blood. The chain employs TRBV7-9 and TRBJ1-3; D might be TRBD1 (6 bases). CDR3 region: CASSLVIGGGGGNTIYF. The CDR3 DNA reads as TGTGCCAGCAGCTTAGTAATTGGTGGCGGGGGCGGAAACACCATATATTTT. Supplemented by reference TRBV7-9 and TRBJ1-3, the full variable domain reads DTGVSQNPRHKITKRGQNVTFRCDPISEHNRLYWYRQTLGQGPEFLTYFQNEAQLEKSRLLSDRFSAERPKGSFSTLEIQRTEQGDSAMYLCASSLVIGGGGGNTIYFGEGSWLTVV.